One and the same sample provided the 19 T cell receptor beta chains below, sequenced in a study of blood T cells in healthy people across ages. Combining a sample-barcoded 5' primer with a J-beta primer mix, a second PCR ran for roughly 6 to 11 cycles. One entry per CDR3 protein, called by TCRdb with MiXCR from the 5' RACE reads. The sample records around 1,800,000 distinct CDR3 sequences, about two fifths being singletons. Source material: blood. These receptors all stem from a human donor in good health.

This clonotype turned up a few times. V usage is TRBV4-1 and J usage is TRBJ2-7, with 9 nucleotides matching TRBD1. The J call could be wrong; TRBJ2-5 is a better fit for the DNA end. The CDR3 has 14 residues. CDR1 is MGHRA and CDR2 is YSYEKL in the germline V gene. CDR3 amino acids: CASSRGTGSETQYF. The CDR3 DNA is TGCGCCAGCAGCCGGGGGACAGGGAGTGAGACCCAGTACTTC.

Here the CDR3 reads CASSYFDTNYGYTF. DNA of the CDR3: TGTGCCAGCAGTTACTTCGACACAAACTATGGCTACACCTTC. The chain combines TRBV6-2 or TRBV6-3 with TRBJ1-2; D remains unclear. Germline assignment: CDR1 MNHEY and CDR2 SVGEGT. V lost 1 base and J 2 bases, leaving 8 bases between the germline ends. The CDR3 consists of 14 residues.

This clonotype was recorded at least ten times. This chain links TRBV9 with TRBJ1-6, with a possible D match to TRBD1 (5 bases). The CDR3 loop spans 13 amino acids. CDR1 and CDR2 from the germline V gene are SGDLS and YYNGEE. V shed 4 bases and J shed 7 bases, with 9 bases lying between them. The CDR3 bases are TGTGCCAGCAGCCCGGGACCGAATTCACCCCTCCACTTT. Its translation: CASSPGPNSPLHF. Full variable domain (remainder filled in from reference TRBV9 and TRBJ1-6): DSGVTQTPKHLITATGQRVTLRCSPRSGDLSVYWYQQSLDQGLQFLIQYYNGEERAKGNILERFSAQQFPDLHSELNLSSLELGDSALYFCASSPGPNSPLHFGNGTRLTVT.

This clonotype was detected a few times. CDR3 loop: CASSHALDGANEQYF. The CDR3 DNA reads TGCGCCAGCAGCCACGCCCTGGATGGGGCTAACGAGCAGTACTTC. This chain uses TRBV4-3 with TRBJ2-7, with TRBD1 as a possible D gene (5 bases). The germline V gene has CDR1 LGHNA and CDR2 YSLEER. Between the trimmed V and J ends, which lost 3 bases and 5 bases, there was a span of 17 bases. The CDR3 consists of 15 residues.

The sample holds a few counts of this clonotype. V and J are TRBV4-3 and TRBJ1-2; 9 positions match TRBD1. This CDR3 comprises 17 residues. Germline CDR1 LGHNA, CDR2 YSLEER. With 2 bases clipped from V and 8 bases from J, the junction kept 15 bases outside the gene matches. The DNA for the CDR3 is TGCGCCAGCAGCCAACCGGGGTCCGGACAGGGGTCGGTCGGCTACACCTTC. Translated, it gives CASSQPGSGQGSVGYTF.

The chain uses TRBV29-1 and TRBJ2-7, with D unresolved. This CDR3 has 14 amino acids. Germline CDR1 SQVTM, CDR2 ANQGSEA. V was cut by 4 bases and J by 0 bases, with 13 bases left in between. This CDR3 reads CSVGRSSVSYEQYF. The CDR3 DNA sequence: TGCAGCGTTGGAAGGAGTTCGGTCTCCTACGAGCAGTACTTC.

The chain recombines TRBV20-1 with TRBJ2-1; the D gene is possibly TRBD2 (5 bases). Deletions cut 4 bases from V and 5 bases from J, with 18 bases between. The V gene's germline CDR1 is DFQATT and CDR2 SNEGSKA (reference sequence). This CDR3 comprises 15 residues. The DNA of the CDR3 is TGCAGTGCTACTAGCTATGGGTCGGACGACAATGAGCAGTTCTTC. The encoded protein is CSATSYGSDDNEQFF.

The sample holds a few counts of this clonotype. The J gene is TRBJ1-2, the V gene TRBV15; 9 bases map to TRBD1. The CDR3 is made up of 15 amino acids. With V trimmed by 0 bases and J by 8 bases, 7 bases remained unmatched. Germline V lookup: CDR1 LNHNV, CDR2 YYDKDF (reference sequence). The CDR3 DNA follows: TGTGCCACCAGCAGAGATAAGGGACAGGGATGGGGCTACACCTTC. This sequence encodes CATSRDKGQGWGYTF. The whole variable domain, filled in from reference TRBV15 and TRBJ1-2, reads DAMVIQNPRYQVTQFGKPVTLSCSQTLNHNVMYWYQQKSSQAPKLLFHYYDKDFNNEADTPDNFQSRRPNTSFCFLDIRSPGLGDTAMYLCATSRDKGQGWGYTFGSGTRLTVV.

This clonotype came up a few times. This sequence joins TRBV9 and TRBJ2-3; 10 bases agree with TRBD2. CDR1 and CDR2 (germline): SGDLS, YYNGEE. V was pared by 2 bases and J by 6 bases, with 9 bases of the junction left unmatched. The CDR3 runs 16 residues. The CDR3 DNA is TGTGCCAGCAGCGTTGGGACTAGCGTTTATATGGATACGCAGTATTTT. Amino acid sequence: CASSVGTSVYMDTQYF.

In its sample, this clonotype was seen a few times. The genes are TRBV4-2 and TRBJ1-4; TRBD1 agrees at 8 bases. The V segment lost 1 base and the J segment 4 bases; nucleotides outside the gene matches: 8. Germline CDR1 and CDR2: LGHNA and YNFKEQ. This CDR3 spans 17 amino acids. CDR3 region: CASSQAAGGSGNEKLFF. DNA of the CDR3: TGTGCCAGCAGCCAAGCTGCAGGGGGCAGTGGTAATGAAAAACTGTTTTTT.

About this clonotype: One junction end does not reproduce the germline sequence, and a read error may be involved. This chain links TRBV9 with TRBJ1-2; TRBD1 matches at 8 bases. This CDR3 region has 14 residues. CDR1 is SGDLS and CDR2 is YYNGEE in the germline V gene. CDR3 residues: CASSFGTGSYDYTF. CDR3 nucleotides: TGTGCCAGCAGCTTCGGGACAGGCTCCTATGACTACACCTTC.

This clonotype was counted a few times. V is TRBV10-3 and J is TRBJ2-3; 8 nucleotides agree with TRBD2. The length of the CDR3 is 16 residues. The V gene's germline CDR1 is ENHRY and CDR2 SYGVKD. Trimming took 0 bases from V and 5 from J; bases not matched to a gene: 7. CDR3 sequence reads: CAISESQAGGGDTQYF. DNA for the CDR3: TGTGCCATCAGTGAGTCGCAGGCGGGGGGAGGAGATACGCAGTATTTT.

There are a few counts of this clonotype. The chain employs TRBV29-1 and TRBJ1-1; 9 nucleotides match TRBD1. V was clipped by 6 bases and J by 0 bases; unmatched bases: 2. Germline CDR1 SQVTM, CDR2 ANQGSEA. This CDR3 has 13 amino acids. Here the CDR3 reads CSVHRGLNTEAFF. The CDR3 coding sequence is TGCAGCGTCCACAGGGGGCTGAACACTGAAGCTTTCTTT.

The chain recombines TRBV20-1 with TRBJ1-6; unclear D gene. CDR1 and CDR2 from the germline V gene are DFQATT and SNEGSKA (reference sequence). With 0 bases removed from V and 8 bases from J, the gap between germline ends came to 11 bases. The CDR3 loop spans 14 amino acids. The CDR3 DNA reads as TGCAGTGCTAGAGAAGTGGCTGAATATTCACCCCTCCACTTT. Translated: CSAREVAEYSPLHF.

The V and J genes are TRBV28 and TRBJ2-5; possibly TRBD1 for D (6 bases). Per the germline V gene, CDR1 is MDHEN and CDR2 is SYDVKM. Trimming took 3 bases from V and 5 from J, leaving 19 bases between them. The length of the CDR3 is 16 residues. For the CDR3, the DNA is TGTGCCAGCAGTTTCCATAATAACAGGGTAGGGGAGACCCAGTACTTC. Protein sequence: CASSFHNNRVGETQYF.

This clonotype was picked up a small number of times. The CDR3 loop is CASNAEGNQPQHF. Written as DNA, the CDR3 is TGTGCCAGCAACGCGGAGGGCAATCAGCCCCAGCATTTT. The rearrangement uses TRBV12-3 or TRBV12-4 and TRBJ1-5; D uncertain. This CDR3 has 13 amino acids. V lost 7 bases and J lost 2, with 9 bases in between.

The chain combines TRBV28 with TRBJ1-5; D remains unclear. CDR1 MDHEN and CDR2 SYDVKM come from the germline V gene. V lost 3 bases and J 1 base, leaving 13 bases between the germline ends. The CDR3 spans 16 residues. The DNA for the CDR3 is TGTGCCAGCAGTTTTAGTGAGGGATTGAGCAATCAGCCCCAGCATTTT. Amino acid sequence: CASSFSEGLSNQPQHF.

This chain uses TRBV11-2 with TRBJ2-1; D possibly corresponds to TRBD2 (6 bases). Deletions cut 7 bases from V and 16 bases from J, with 23 bases between. Per germline, CDR1 SGHAT and CDR2 FQNNGV. CDR3 size: 13 residues. CDR3 coding DNA: TGTGCCAGCAACTCCCCGCGTAGCGGCCTAAACTTCTTC. Amino acid sequence: CASNSPRSGLNFF. The full variable domain, rest sourced from reference TRBV11-2 and TRBJ2-1, is EAGVAQSPRYKIIEKRQSVAFWCNPISGHATLYWYQQILGQGPKLLIQFQNNGVVDDSQLPKDRFSAERLKGVDSTLKIQPAKLEDSAVYLCASNSPRSGLNFFGPGTRLTVL.

This clonotype has only a few counts. This chain links TRBV7-2 with TRBJ2-3; D possibly uses TRBD1 or TRBD2 (5 bases each). V dropped 5 bases and J dropped 5 bases, with 14 bases sitting between them. Germline V gives CDR1 SGHTA, CDR2 FQGNSA. The CDR3 loop spans 14 amino acids. CDR3 sequence (DNA): TGTGCCAGCAGCGAGGGGTTTCAAGTAGATACGCAGTATTTT. It specifies CASSEGFQVDTQYF.